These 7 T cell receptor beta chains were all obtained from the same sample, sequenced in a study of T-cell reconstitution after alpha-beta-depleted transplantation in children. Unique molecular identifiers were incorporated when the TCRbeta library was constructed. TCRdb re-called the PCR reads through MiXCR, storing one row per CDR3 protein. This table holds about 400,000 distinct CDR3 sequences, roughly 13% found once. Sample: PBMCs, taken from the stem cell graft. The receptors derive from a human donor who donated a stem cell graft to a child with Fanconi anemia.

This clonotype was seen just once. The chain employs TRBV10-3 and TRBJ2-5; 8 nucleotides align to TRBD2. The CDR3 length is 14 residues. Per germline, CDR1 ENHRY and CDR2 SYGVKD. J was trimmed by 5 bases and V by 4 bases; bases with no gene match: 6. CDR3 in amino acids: CAISGGSGIETQYF. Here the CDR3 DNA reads TGTGCCATCAGTGGTGGTAGCGGGATTGAGACCCAGTACTTC.

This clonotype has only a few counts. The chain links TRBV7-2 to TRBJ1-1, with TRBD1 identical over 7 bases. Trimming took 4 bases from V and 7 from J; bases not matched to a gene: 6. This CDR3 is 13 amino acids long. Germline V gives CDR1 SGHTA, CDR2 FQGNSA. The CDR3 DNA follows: TGTGCCAGCAGCTCAAGACAGGGCGGTGAAGCTTTCTTT. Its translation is CASSSRQGGEAFF.

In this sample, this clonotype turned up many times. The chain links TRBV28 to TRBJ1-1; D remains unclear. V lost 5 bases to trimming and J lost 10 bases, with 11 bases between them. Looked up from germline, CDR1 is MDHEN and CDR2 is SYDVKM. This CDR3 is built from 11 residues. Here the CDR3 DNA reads TGTGCCAGCAGTGAGGTTTTTGGAGCTTTCTTT. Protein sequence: CASSEVFGAFF. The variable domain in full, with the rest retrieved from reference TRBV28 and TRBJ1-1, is DVKVTQSSRYLVKRTGEKVFLECVQDMDHENMFWYRQDPGLGLRLIYFSYDVKMKEKGDIPEGYSVSREKKERFSLILESASTNQTSMYLCASSEVFGAFFGQGTRLTVV.

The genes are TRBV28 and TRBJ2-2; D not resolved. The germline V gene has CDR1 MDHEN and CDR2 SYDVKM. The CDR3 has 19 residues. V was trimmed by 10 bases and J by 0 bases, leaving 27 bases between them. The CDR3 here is CAIGPGPLDSIPNTGELFF. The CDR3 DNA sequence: TGTGCCATCGGCCCCGGGCCCCTCGACTCTATACCGAACACCGGGGAGCTGTTTTTT.

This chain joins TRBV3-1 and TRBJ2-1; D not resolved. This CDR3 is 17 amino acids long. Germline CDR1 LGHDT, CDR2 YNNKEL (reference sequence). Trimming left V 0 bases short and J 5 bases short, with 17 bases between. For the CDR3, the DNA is TGTGCCAGCAGCCAAGATCGGGCCAGAAAAGGCCACAATGAGCAGTTCTTC. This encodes CASSQDRARKGHNEQFF.

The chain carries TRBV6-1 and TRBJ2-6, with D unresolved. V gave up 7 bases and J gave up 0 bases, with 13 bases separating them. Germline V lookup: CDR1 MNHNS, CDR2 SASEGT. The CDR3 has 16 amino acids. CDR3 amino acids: CASNSPYRSGANVLTF. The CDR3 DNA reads TGTGCCAGCAACTCCCCGTACCGCTCTGGGGCCAACGTCCTGACTTTC.

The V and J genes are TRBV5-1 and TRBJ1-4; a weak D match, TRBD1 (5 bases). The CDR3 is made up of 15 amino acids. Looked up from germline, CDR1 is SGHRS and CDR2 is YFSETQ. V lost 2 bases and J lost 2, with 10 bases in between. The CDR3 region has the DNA TGCGCCAGCAGCTTACACAGGAGCACTAATGAAAAACTGTTTTTT. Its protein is CASSLHRSTNEKLFF.